The clone carrying this T cell receptor beta chain has a handful of counts. Its antigen is unidentified. This specimen comes from a study of cytomegalovirus exposure and HLA in healthy donors. Findings and limits, study-wide: There were reportedly fewer N-insertions in an Asian-associated ancestry cluster than the approximately 670-donor mean, in a later analysis. Some segments of the V type, notably TRBV6-2 and TRBV6-3, were excluded as indistinguishable. Several of the most significant clusters appeared, in a later analysis, to be linked to common viral pathogens. Association of a missense DCLRE1C variant with TCR beta V- and J-gene trimming was reported in a later analysis.

Looked up from germline, CDR1 is ENHRY and CDR2 is SYGVKD. V gave up 10 bases and J gave up 4 bases; unmatched junction bases: 7. This CDR3 is built from 12 residues. Researchers ran the PCR with 60 Vbeta and 13 Jbeta primers. The repertoire was sequenced with immunoSEQ multiplex PCR; TCRdb's copy has only in-frame clones and lacks some. Of 95,000 to 150,000 clones listed, over 9.5% were seen once; the top ten hold 4% to 5%. Sequenced sample: PBMCs. This chain joins TRBV10-3 and TRBJ2-7, with 7 positions matching TRBD1. The clonotype was recovered from a woman under 30 in good health and CMV-seropositive. The CDR3, as DNA: TGTGCCACAGGACAGGAGTGGTACGAGCAGTACTTC. Protein: CATGQEWYEQYF.